These 27 T cell receptor beta chains share one sample of origin, sequenced in a study of cytomegalovirus exposure and HLA in healthy donors. Primers included in the PCR were 60 Vbeta and 13 Jbeta primers. The table came from immunoSEQ multiplex PCR; TCRdb's copy has only in-frame clones and leaves some out. This table has about 200,000 clones, approximately 79% appearing once. The sample comprised PBMCs. Receptors were obtained from a middle-aged man in good health and CMV-seronegative.

The rearrangement uses TRBV9 and TRBJ2-2; 15 nucleotides line up with TRBD2. V lost 3 bases to trimming and J lost 7 bases; unmatched junction nucleotides: 4. Germline-derived CDR1 and CDR2 are SGDLS and YYNGEE. The CDR3 totals 16 residues. The CDR3 sequence is CASSEGLAGGDGELFF. The CDR3 DNA reads TGTGCCAGCAGCGAAGGACTAGCGGGAGGGGACGGGGAGCTGTTTTTT.

The chain is built from TRBV4-2 and TRBJ2-7; D is uncertain. Trimming left V 7 bases short and J 0 bases short, with 16 bases between. Germline lookup yields CDR1 LGHNA and CDR2 YNFKEQ. There are 15 residues in the CDR3. In DNA, the CDR3 is TGTGCCAGCACCTTTGGAATAGCCCCCTCCTACGAGCAGTACTTC. Translation gives CASTFGIAPSYEQYF.

This clone came up a few times. The chain combines TRBV13 with TRBJ2-7; no firm D call. V lost 5 bases to trimming and J lost 1 base, with 21 bases between them. The germline CDR1 and CDR2 sequences are PRHDT and FYEKMQ (reference sequence). This CDR3 contains 17 residues. This chain's CDR3 is CASSHSNLGRPSYEQYF. The CDR3 nucleotides are TGTGCCAGCAGCCATAGTAACCTAGGAAGACCATCCTACGAGCAGTACTTC.

The chain has TRBV7-9 and TRBJ2-7; D gene unclear. The CDR3 length is 14 residues. In germline, CDR1 is SEHNR, CDR2 FQNEAQ (reference sequence). Deletions cut 1 base from V and 3 bases from J, with 10 bases between. CDR3 region: CASSLVSESYEQYF. The CDR3 nucleotides are TGTGCCAGCAGCTTAGTGAGTGAGAGCTACGAGCAGTACTTC.

The V and J genes are TRBV27 and TRBJ2-3, with 9 bases identical to TRBD2. In germline, CDR1 is MNHEY, CDR2 SMNVEV (reference sequence). The CDR3 sequence is 16 residues long. Trimming at V came to 6 bases and at J to 0 bases, leaving 7 bases not matched to a gene. In DNA form, the CDR3 reads TGTGCCAGCAGAATCTCTAGCGGGGAGAGCACAGATACGCAGTATTTT. This sequence encodes CASRISSGESTDTQYF.

The chain joins TRBV11-3 to TRBJ2-3; D ambiguous. The CDR3 extends over 15 amino acids. The ends were cut back, 0 bases at V and 2 bases at J, with 9 bases in the middle. Germline CDR1 and CDR2: SGHNT and YENEEA. The CDR3 DNA reads TGTGCCAGCAGCTTAGATGGCGGTAACACAGATACGCAGTATTTT. Its translation: CASSLDGGNTDTQYF.

This clone was seen just once. The chain links TRBV9 to TRBJ2-1, with TRBD2 matching 13 bases. The CDR3 runs 16 residues. Germline V gene sequence: CDR1 SGDLS, CDR2 YYNGEE. V lost 0 bases, J lost 6 bases, and 3 bases stayed unmatched. The DNA of the CDR3 is TGTGCCAGCAGCGTAGATGGACTAGCGGGAGTCAATGAGCAGTTCTTC. It is translated as CASSVDGLAGVNEQFF.

The chain employs TRBV2 and TRBJ2-3, with D possibly TRBD1 on 6 matching bases. CDR1 and CDR2 from the germline V gene are SNHLY and FYNNEI. The CDR3 has 15 amino acids. V was trimmed by 1 base and J by 1 base, leaving 9 bases between them. CDR3 in DNA: TGTGCCAGCAGTGAAGTGGGGGCTGGCACAGATACGCAGTATTTT. Translated, it gives CASSEVGAGTDTQYF.

The chain joins TRBV2 to TRBJ1-5, with D perhaps matching TRBD1 (5 bases). The CDR3 totals 14 residues. Per the germline V gene, CDR1 is SNHLY and CDR2 is FYNNEI. The V and J ends lost 7 bases and 3 bases respectively, with 13 bases between them. The CDR3 loop reads CASNEGRANQPQHF. The CDR3 DNA reads as TGTGCCAGCAATGAGGGGAGGGCCAATCAGCCCCAGCATTTT.

CDR3 amino acids: CASSPPGLAGTYEQYF. CDR3 nucleotide sequence: TGTGCCAGCAGCCCCCCAGGGCTAGCGGGCACCTACGAGCAGTACTTC. The V gene is TRBV9, the J gene TRBJ2-7; 8 positions agree with TRBD2. Germline CDR1 SGDLS, CDR2 YYNGEE. The CDR3 extends over 16 amino acids. Unmatched junction bases numbered 11, after V lost 4 bases and J lost 2 bases.

Only a few counts were recorded for this clone. V is TRBV11-2 and J is TRBJ2-3; 11 nucleotides line up with TRBD2. The CDR3 sequence is 16 residues long. Germline V lookup: CDR1 SGHAT, CDR2 FQNNGV. V gave up 2 bases and J gave up 2 bases; unmatched junction bases: 3. Written as DNA, the CDR3 is TGTGCCAGCAGCTTACGACTAGCGGGATCCACAGATACGCAGTATTTT. This sequence encodes CASSLRLAGSTDTQYF.

This chain connects TRBV14 to TRBJ2-1; D may be TRBD2 (6 bases). Germline CDR1 and CDR2: SGHDN and FVKESK. Trimming pared 0 bases from V and 3 bases from J, leaving 9 bases between. The CDR3 consists of 15 residues. Here the CDR3 DNA reads TGTGCCAGCAGCCAAGAAATGGACTACTACAATGAGCAGTTCTTC. As protein: CASSQEMDYYNEQFF.

CDR3 sequence: CASSGQMNTEAFF. CDR3 in DNA: TGTGCCAGCAGTGGACAAATGAACACTGAAGCTTTCTTT. The chain uses TRBV28 and TRBJ1-1, with D possibly matching TRBD1 (5 bases). Trimming left V 5 bases short and J 0 bases short, with 7 bases between. The CDR3 contains 13 residues. Germline V gene data show CDR1 as MDHEN and CDR2 as SYDVKM. The variable domain in full, completed from reference TRBV28 and TRBJ1-1, reads DVKVTQSSRYLVKRTGEKVFLECVQDMDHENMFWYRQDPGLGLRLIYFSYDVKMKEKGDIPEGYSVSREKKERFSLILESASTNQTSMYLCASSGQMNTEAFFGQGTRLTVV.

The chain is built from TRBV10-1 and TRBJ2-7; a weak D match, TRBD2 (6 bases). This CDR3 is built from 14 residues. The V and J ends lost 5 bases and 2 bases respectively, with 13 bases between them. Germline values: CDR1 WNHNN, CDR2 SYGVQD (reference sequence). The DNA for the CDR3 is TGCGCCAGCAGTAACGGCGGGACTGCCTACGAGCAGTACTTC. Encoded protein: CASSNGGTAYEQYF.

The chain joins TRBV27 to TRBJ2-6, with D perhaps TRBD1 (5 bases). With 3 bases removed from V and 4 bases from J, the gap between germline ends came to 19 bases. The CDR3 is 18 residues long. CDR1 MNHEY and CDR2 SMNVEV come from the germline V gene (reference sequence). CDR3: CASSFRQIPSTGANVLTF. As DNA, the CDR3 is TGTGCCAGCAGTTTTAGACAGATTCCATCTACGGGGGCCAACGTCCTGACTTTC.

J is TRBJ1-4 and V is TRBV5-5, with 8 bases that match TRBD1. Germline CDR1 and CDR2: SGHKS and YYEKEE (reference sequence). The CDR3 runs 18 residues. With V trimmed by 3 bases and J by 3 bases, 13 bases remained unmatched. The CDR3 nucleotides are TGTGCCAGCAGCTCTGGGTCGGACACGGACAGGGCTAATGAAAAACTGTTTTTT. Translated, it gives CASSSGSDTDRANEKLFF.

The chain is built from TRBV5-1 and TRBJ1-4; a weak D match, TRBD1 (6 bases). The CDR3 loop spans 15 amino acids. The germline V gene has CDR1 SGHRS and CDR2 YFSETQ. V dropped 1 base and J dropped 5 bases, with 12 bases sitting between them. The CDR3: CASSLPGAENEKLFF. The CDR3 DNA reads as TGCGCCAGCAGCTTGCCAGGGGCGGAGAATGAAAAACTGTTTTTT.

This chain links TRBV19 with TRBJ2-5, with 14 positions matching TRBD2. J was trimmed by 5 bases and V by 5 bases; bases with no gene match: 4. Germline values: CDR1 LNHDA, CDR2 SQIVND (reference sequence). The CDR3 extends over 15 amino acids. CDR3 amino acids: CASSSGLAGDETQYF. DNA for the CDR3: TGTGCCAGTAGTTCGGGACTAGCGGGAGACGAGACCCAGTACTTC.

The gene calls are TRBV6-1 and TRBJ2-3; TRBD2 aligns across 7 bases. Germline assignment: CDR1 MNHNS and CDR2 SASEGT. J gave up 0 bases and V 9 bases, and 9 bases lay outside the gene matches. CDR3 length: 15 residues. The CDR3 sequence: CASGEGHPSTDTQYF. In nucleotides, the CDR3 is TGTGCCAGTGGGGAGGGGCACCCGAGCACAGATACGCAGTATTTT.

The V and J genes are TRBV6-1 and TRBJ2-7; tentative D call: TRBD1 (5 bases). V was cut by 7 bases and J by 6 bases, with 10 bases left in between. Germline V lookup: CDR1 MNHNS, CDR2 SASEGT. This CDR3 contains 11 residues. CDR3 in amino acids: CASKAGPEQYF. The DNA for the CDR3 is TGTGCCAGCAAGGCAGGGCCCGAGCAGTACTTC.

The chain employs TRBV28 and TRBJ1-5, with D maybe TRBD1 (5 bases). Germline V gives CDR1 MDHEN, CDR2 SYDVKM. Trimming pared 10 bases from V and 2 bases from J, leaving 24 bases between. The CDR3 is made up of 17 amino acids. CDR3 nucleotide sequence: TGTGCCATCGACACCGGGTCGATTATAGGGGGCAATCAGCCCCAGCATTTT. Protein sequence: CAIDTGSIIGGNQPQHF.

This clone came up once. Here the CDR3 reads CASSPDSSTDTQYF. CDR3 bases: TGTGCCAGCAGCCCGGACAGCAGCACAGATACGCAGTATTTT. This chain joins TRBV7-3 and TRBJ2-3; D is perhaps TRBD1 (6 bases). The CDR3 totals 14 residues. Germline values: CDR1 SGHTA, CDR2 FQGTGA. The V end was cut by 5 bases, the J end by 0 bases, with 9 bases between.

The chain couples TRBV2 to TRBJ1-1, with D possibly being TRBD1 (6 bases). This CDR3 is 15 amino acids long. The germline V gene has CDR1 SNHLY and CDR2 FYNNEI. V dropped 2 bases and J dropped 11 bases, with 21 bases sitting between them. CDR3 region: CASSEYVGGGGTAFF. DNA for the CDR3: TGTGCCAGCAGTGAATACGTTGGGGGAGGGGGGACGGCTTTCTTT. Filled out from reference TRBV2 and TRBJ1-1, the complete variable domain reads EPEVTQTPSHQVTQMGQEVILRCVPISNHLYFYWYRQILGQKVEFLVSFYNNEISEKSEIFDDQFSVERPDGSNFTLKIRSTKLEDSAMYFCASSEYVGGGGTAFFGQGTRLTVV.

The chain has TRBV11-3 and TRBJ2-2; TRBD2 aligns across 14 bases. The CDR3 runs to 16 residues. With V trimmed by 4 bases and J by 8 bases, 6 bases remained unmatched. The germline gives CDR1 SGHNT, CDR2 YENEEA. In DNA form, the CDR3 reads TGTGCCAGCAGCTCAGGACTAGCGGGAGGCGCGGGGGAGCTGTTTTTT. Residues: CASSSGLAGGAGELFF.

V usage is TRBV18 and J usage is TRBJ2-7, with D possibly TRBD1 on 6 matching bases. V gave up 4 bases and J gave up 5 bases, with 12 bases separating them. Germline CDR1 is KGHSH and CDR2 is LQKENI. The CDR3 extends over 13 amino acids. CDR3 coding DNA: TGTGCCAGCTCACTTGGGGGCCCAGACGAGCAGTACTTC. Translation gives CASSLGGPDEQYF. Together with reference TRBV18 and TRBJ2-7, the CDR3 gives the full variable domain: NAGVMQNPRHLVRRRGQEARLRCSPMKGHSHVYWYRQLPEEGLKFMVYLQKENIIDESGMPKERFSAEFPKEGPSILRIQQVVRGDSAAYFCASSLGGPDEQYFGPGTRLTVT.

The rearrangement joins TRBV29-1 to TRBJ2-7; D possibly corresponds to TRBD1 (6 bases). With 2 bases removed from V and 6 bases from J, the gap between germline ends came to 14 bases. Germline CDR1 is SQVTM and CDR2 is ANQGSEA. The CDR3 runs 13 residues. DNA for the CDR3: TGCAGCGTTGAACGGGGCAGGGGCTCCGAGCAGTACTTC. Residues: CSVERGRGSEQYF.

This clone was counted between two and nine times. The J gene is TRBJ2-2, the V gene TRBV27; 12 bases fit TRBD2. Germline CDR1 and CDR2: MNHEY and SMNVEV (reference sequence). CDR3 length: 15 amino acids. The J segment lost 5 bases and the V segment lost 2 bases, leaving 0 bases of the junction unmatched. CDR3 sequence reads: CASSLLAGGTGELFF. Here the CDR3 DNA reads TGTGCCAGCAGTTTACTAGCGGGAGGGACCGGGGAGCTGTTTTTT.